The clone carrying this TCR beta chain occurred once. Its target is not known. Possible read error: a much larger clone is one base away. CD25-based Treg depletion was applied to purified naive CD4+ T cells. CDR1 and CDR2 from the germline V gene are DFQATT and SNEGSKA (reference sequence). The CDR3 is 13 residues long. General study results and limits: Tumor-infiltrating Treg TCR alpha and beta sequences overlapped most with tumor naive CD4+ T cells, then blood naive.

TCRdb independently ran MiXCR on the 5' RACE reads; one entry per CDR3 protein. The sample has some 60,000 distinct CDR3 sequences; around 30% are singletons. The chain carries TRBV20-1 and TRBJ1-6; 7 bases line up with TRBD1. Sequenced sample: tumor-infiltrating naive CD4+ T cells sorted from the breast tumor. The subset denotes: naive CD4+ T cells, CD4+CD45RA+CD25-. The receptor was isolated from a female donor with breast cancer. As DNA, the CDR3 is TGCAGTGCTCAGGGGGGGTATAATACACCCCTCCACTTT. Protein product: CSAQGGYNTPLHF.